This T cell receptor (beta chain) came from a study of molecular identifiers for immune sequencing clone quantification. Study observations and caveats: Beyond 20 RNA copies, clones held over 97% of effector molecules, compared with under 1% in naive cells.

It was with previously described methods and listed TCR primers that bulk TCR libraries were made. Via MiXCR, TCRdb re-called the PCR reads, giving one row per CDR3 protein. Of some 65,000 distinct CDR3 sequences listed, approximately 18% are singletons. Naive CD8 T cell sorting was performed on the CD8+CD4-CCR7+CD45RA+ phenotype. The CDR3 length is 16 residues. Turning to this clonotype: As yet, its antigen is unknown. The junction departs from the called germline gene at one end, perhaps through a read error.

Material: naive CD8+ T cells from blood, with Jurkat cell RNA spiked in. Subset described: FACS-sorted CD8+CD4-CCR7+CD45RA+ naive T cells. The rearrangement uses TRBV5-3 and TRBJ2-1, with 10 bases matching TRBD2. TRBV5-3 falls under the ORF class, with uncertain function. The clonotype was recovered from a human donor in good health. Some libraries in this study had Jurkat cell RNA spiked in. The CDR3 region is CASSLSGRGSYNEQFF. CDR3 bases: TGTGCCAGCAGCTTAAGCGGGAGGGGGTCCTACAATGAGCAGTTCTTC.